This passage covers 17 T cell receptor beta chains from one sample sequenced in a study of blood T cells in healthy people across ages (dated by TCRdb to about 2015). Receptor libraries were prepared by 5' RACE. The instrument was an Illumina HiSeq 2500. A second roughly 6 to 11 cycle PCR used a sample-barcoded 5' primer and a J-beta primer mix. The public sequencing data were trimmed at Q25 with fastp and processed into clonotypes with MiXCR by TCRdb, which kept only in-frame beta chains. Each CDR3 protein appears once, grouped with its most common genes and DNA. The sample has about 800,000 distinct CDR3 sequences on record, 20% to 30% of them singletons. The ten largest clonotypes hold under 4.5% of the sample. This sample also appeared in a second study, on T cells of mothers and their children.

The sequenced sample consisted of blood. The receptors come from a boy between 10 and 17 years old in good health.

The rearrangement links TRBV3-1 to TRBJ1-2, with D unclear. Germline V CDR1 and CDR2: LGHDT, YNNKEL (reference sequence). The length of the CDR3 is 15 residues. V was trimmed by 1 base and J by 5 bases, leaving 14 bases between them. CDR3 protein: CASSQGSSGGYGYTF. CDR3 coding DNA: TGTGCCAGCAGCCAAGGTTCTTCGGGAGGTTATGGCTACACCTTC. Drawing the rest from reference TRBV3-1 and TRBJ1-2, the complete variable domain is DTAVSQTPKYLVTQMGNDKSIKCEQNLGHDTMYWYKQDSKKFLKIMFSYNNKELIINETVPNRFSPKSPDKAHLNLHINSLELGDSAVYFCASSQGSSGGYGYTFGSGTRLTVV.

V gene TRBV5-1 combines with J gene TRBJ2-1, with 9 bases lining up with TRBD2. CDR3 length: 16 amino acids. Germline V gene lookup returns CDR1 SGHRS and CDR2 YFSETQ. V trimming: 5 bases; J trimming: 4 bases; junction bases outside the gene matches: 10. DNA of the CDR3: TGCGCCAGCAGTCTTGGATCTAGCGGGATGTACAATGAGCAGTTCTTC. Translated, it gives CASSLGSSGMYNEQFF.

The chain has TRBV12-3 or TRBV12-4 and TRBJ1-4, with a possible D match to TRBD1 (5 bases). The CDR3 covers 16 residues. With 3 bases removed from V and 0 bases from J, the gap between germline ends came to 11 bases. The CDR3 spells CASSLVWGATNEKLFF. The CDR3 DNA reads TGTGCCAGCAGTTTGGTCTGGGGCGCAACTAATGAAAAACTGTTTTTT.

This chain uses TRBV6-2 or TRBV6-3 with TRBJ2-5; D uncertain. This CDR3 has 14 residues. CDR1 MNHEY and CDR2 SVGEGT come from the germline V gene. V gave up 6 bases and J gave up 1 base, with 12 bases separating them. CDR3 bases: TGTGCCAGCAGAACGGACGGGCTCCAAGAGACCCAGTACTTC. Translation: CASRTDGLQETQYF.

The rearrangement uses TRBV6-5 and TRBJ2-7, with D unresolved. Germline-derived CDR1 and CDR2 are MNHEY and SVGAGI. The CDR3 runs 13 residues. V was clipped by 6 bases and J by 2 bases, with 11 bases between them. Written as DNA, the CDR3 is TGTGCCAGCAGCCGGGTCTATACCTACGAGCAGTACTTC. It translates to CASSRVYTYEQYF.

This clonotype was detected only a few times. The chain joins TRBV27 to TRBJ2-1; a possible D gene is TRBD1 (5 bases). The closer fit of TRBJ2-5 to the DNA end suggests the J call may be wrong. This CDR3 spans 15 amino acids. CDR1 is MNHEY, CDR2 SMNVEV, per germline (reference sequence). The CDR3: CASSWQRGVGETQYF. The CDR3, as DNA: TGTGCCAGCAGTTGGCAAAGGGGTGTTGGGGAGACCCAGTACTTC.

This chain uses TRBV6-6 with TRBJ2-5; 8 positions agree with TRBD1. J was trimmed by 4 bases and V by 6 bases; bases with no gene match: 4. The germline V gene encodes CDR1 MNHNY and CDR2 SVGAGI (reference sequence). The CDR3 sequence is 13 residues long. Written as DNA, the CDR3 is TGTGCCAGCAGGTCCGGGACAGGAGAGACCCAGTACTTC. Residues: CASRSGTGETQYF.

V is TRBV24-1 and J is TRBJ2-1; the match to TRBD1 covers 8 bases. Germline V gives CDR1 KGHDR, CDR2 SFDVKD. The V and J ends lost 0 bases and 8 bases, in that order; junction bases with no gene match: 8. The CDR3 loop spans 16 amino acids. For the CDR3, the DNA is TGTGCCACCAGTGATTTGGGACAGGGTAGTAAGGATGAGCAGTTCTTC. It specifies CATSDLGQGSKDEQFF.

The chain carries TRBV11-1 and TRBJ1-5, with D possibly matching TRBD1 (6 bases). The germline V gene has CDR1 SGHAT and CDR2 FQDESV (reference sequence). V was trimmed by 4 bases and J by 5 bases, leaving 9 bases between them. The CDR3 has 13 amino acids. This CDR3 reads CASSSAGDQPQHF. CDR3 sequence (DNA): TGTGCCAGCAGCTCGGCAGGGGATCAGCCCCAGCATTTT.

This clonotype was recorded a few times. The junction and the germline gene differ at one end; a read error may be behind it. The chain employs TRBV6-6 and TRBJ2-5; possibly TRBD1 or TRBD2 for D (5 bases each). Germline CDR1 MNHNY, CDR2 SVGAGI (reference sequence). There are 15 residues in the CDR3. The CDR3 spells CASSLTGTARETQYF. The CDR3 nucleotides read TGTGCCAGCAGCTTGACCGGGACCGCCAGAGAGACCCAGTATTTC.

This clonotype was recorded a few times. J is TRBJ2-5 and V is TRBV29-1, with 9 bases that match TRBD2. Near its end, the DNA agrees better with TRBJ2-7, so the J call may be wrong. Germline CDR1 SQVTM, CDR2 ANQGSEA. The CDR3 is 14 amino acids. The CDR3 region is CSVELAGLSYEQYF. In DNA form, the CDR3 reads TGCAGCGTTGAACTAGCGGGATTATCCTACGAGCAGTACTTC.

The chain has TRBV19 and TRBJ2-4, with 8 positions matching TRBD2. V lost 3 bases to trimming and J lost 9 bases; unmatched junction nucleotides: 10. The CDR3 is made up of 15 amino acids. CDR1 and CDR2 (germline): LNHDA, SQIVND (reference sequence). CDR3 in DNA: TGTGCCAGTAGTATCACCGGGACTAGTGACATCATTCAGTACTTC. Amino acids: CASSITGTSDIIQYF.

This chain links TRBV7-9 with TRBJ1-1, with TRBD1 matching over 7 bases. V was pared by 4 bases and J by 8 bases, with 7 bases of the junction left unmatched. Germline-derived CDR1 and CDR2 are SEHNR and FQNEAQ (reference sequence). This CDR3 is built from 13 residues. The CDR3 coding sequence is TGTGCCAGCAGCTCCCGGGACAGCTACGAAGCTTTCTTT. Residues: CASSSRDSYEAFF.

This chain connects TRBV27 to TRBJ2-7; TRBD1 is a possible D gene (5 bases). The CDR3 consists of 15 residues. Germline V gene data show CDR1 as MNHEY and CDR2 as SMNVEV (reference sequence). Trimming removed 5 bases at V and 2 bases at J, with 16 bases between. CDR3 protein: CASSDSAAFPYEQYF. The CDR3 DNA follows: TGTGCCAGCAGTGACAGTGCGGCCTTCCCCTACGAGCAGTACTTC.

This clonotype has at least ten counts. The rearrangement links TRBV20-1 to TRBJ2-5, with 8 positions matching TRBD1. The CDR3 is 13 amino acids. The V gene's germline CDR1 is DFQATT and CDR2 SNEGSKA (reference sequence). Unmatched junction bases numbered 5, after V lost 6 bases and J lost 2 bases. As DNA, the CDR3 is TGCAGTGCACCTCGACAGGGGCAAGAGACCCAGTACTTC. It yields the protein CSAPRQGQETQYF.

This clonotype was seen more than once but under ten times. The V call is TRBV5-1, the J call TRBJ2-7, with D possibly matching TRBD2 (6 bases). The CDR3 runs to 14 residues. V shed 1 base and J shed 3 bases, with 11 bases lying between them. CDR1 and CDR2 from the germline V gene are SGHRS and YFSETQ. The CDR3 is CASSLWRTNYEQYF. CDR3 DNA: TGCGCCAGCAGCTTGTGGCGGACTAACTACGAGCAGTACTTC. The full variable domain, in which reference TRBV5-1 and TRBJ2-7 provide the parts outside the CDR3, is KAGVTQTPRYLIKTRGQQVTLSCSPISGHRSVSWYQQTPGQGLQFLFEYFSETQRNKGNFPGRFSGRQFSNSRSEMNVSTLELGDSALYLCASSLWRTNYEQYFGPGTRLTVT.

This chain links TRBV5-4 with TRBJ2-4; 7 bases are a match to TRBD2. CDR1 and CDR2 from the germline V gene are SGHNT and YYREEE (reference sequence). There are 16 residues in the CDR3. V gave up 0 bases and J gave up 0 bases; unmatched junction bases: 3. The CDR3 here is CASSLGAGEAKNIQYF. The CDR3 DNA reads as TGTGCCAGCAGCTTGGGGGCGGGGGAAGCCAAAAACATTCAGTACTTC.